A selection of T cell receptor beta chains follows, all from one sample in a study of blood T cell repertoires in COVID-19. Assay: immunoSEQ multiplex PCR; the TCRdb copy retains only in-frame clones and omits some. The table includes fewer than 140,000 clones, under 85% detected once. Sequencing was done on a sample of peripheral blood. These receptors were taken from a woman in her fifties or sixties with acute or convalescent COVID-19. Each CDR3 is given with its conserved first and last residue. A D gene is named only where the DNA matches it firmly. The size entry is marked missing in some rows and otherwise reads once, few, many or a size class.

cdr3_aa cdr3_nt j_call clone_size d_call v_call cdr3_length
CASRGGDGVTGELFF TGTGCCAGCAGGGGGGGTGATGGCGTCACCGGGGAGCTGTTTTTT TRBJ2-2 - - TRBV27 15
CASSGPSGRAYNEQFF TGTGCCAGCAGTGGGCCTAGCGGGAGGGCCTACAATGAGCAGTTCTTC TRBJ2-1 - TRBD2 TRBV6-1 16
CLAGGPASYEQYF TGTTTAGCGGGAGGGCCCGCCTCCTACGAGCAGTACTTC TRBJ2-7 few TRBD2 TRBV7-9 13
CASSFLAGGTYEQYF TGTGCCAGCAGTTTCCTAGCGGGAGGAACCTACGAGCAGTACTTC TRBJ2-7 - TRBD2 TRBV27 15
CASSQDWRDGIEAFF TGTGCCAGCAGCCAAGATTGGAGGGACGGGATTGAAGCTTTCTTT TRBJ1-1 few - TRBV3-1/TRBV3-2 15
CASSLAGGNTEAFF TGCGCCAGCAGCTTGGCAGGAGGGAACACTGAAGCTTTCTTT TRBJ1-1 few - TRBV5-1 14
CASSPLAGHNYGYTF TGTGCCAGCAGCCCCCTTGCGGGGCATAACTATGGCTACACCTTC TRBJ1-2 - - TRBV5-6 15
CASSIVGRNTEAFF TGTGCCAGTAGTATAGTGGGGAGGAACACTGAAGCTTTCTTT TRBJ1-1 - - TRBV19 14
CASRSQAHTEAFF TGTGCCAGCAGGTCCCAGGCTCACACTGAAGCTTTCTTT TRBJ1-1 few - TRBV6-5 13
CASRQDRSYEQYF TGTGCCAGCAGACAGGACCGCTCCTACGAGCAGTACTTC TRBJ2-7 - - TRBV6-5 13
CASSEPGVSGDYGYTF TGTGCCAGCAGTGAGCCCGGAGTTTCAGGGGACTATGGCTACACCTTC TRBJ1-2 - - TRBV25-1 16
CASAELGQAMNTEAFF TGTGCCAGCGCCGAATTAGGACAGGCAATGAACACTGAAGCTTTCTTT TRBJ1-1 - TRBD1 TRBV27 16
CASSPPPWVRGPYSTDTQYF TGTGCCAGCAGTCCCCCCCCATGGGTAAGAGGGCCTTACAGCACAGATACGCAGTATTTT TRBJ2-3 - - TRBV28 20
CASSPAVSGANVLTF TGTGCCAGCTCACCCGCAGTCTCTGGGGCCAACGTCCTGACTTTC TRBJ2-6 once - TRBV18 15
CASRSQGRNLNYGYTF TGTGCCAGCAGATCTCAGGGGCGCAACCTTAACTATGGCTACACCTTC TRBJ1-2 few - TRBV7-9 16
CASSAGRSGASTDTQYF TGCGCCAGCAGCGCGGGCCGTAGCGGGGCCAGCACAGATACGCAGTATTTT TRBJ2-3 - TRBD2 TRBV5-1 17
CASGEQVSGNEQFF TGTGCCAGTGGCGAACAGGTCTCTGGCAATGAGCAGTTCTTC TRBJ2-1 - - TRBV19 14
CASSQRQGKETQYF TGTGCCAGCAGCCAAAGACAGGGCAAAGAGACCCAGTACTTC TRBJ2-5 once TRBD1 TRBV3-1/TRBV3-2 14
CASSRGGLMDEKLFF TGTGCCAGCAGCCGCGGGGGGCTCATGGATGAAAAACTGTTTTTT TRBJ1-4 - - TRBV6-5 15
CASSLNRGVGNYGYTF TGTGCCAGCAGCTTAAACCGGGGGGTGGGCAACTATGGCTACACCTTC TRBJ1-2 - - TRBV7-2 16
CASSLGQGIDGYTF TGTGCCAGCAGCTTAGGACAGGGGATTGATGGCTACACCTTC TRBJ1-2 - TRBD1 TRBV11-2 14
CASSQEDRGLRETQYF TGCGCCAGCAGCCAAGAAGACAGGGGGCTGAGAGAGACCCAGTACTTC TRBJ2-5 - TRBD1 TRBV4-1 16
CASSGTGDRNQPQHF TGTGCCAGCAGTGGGACAGGGGATAGGAATCAGCCCCAGCATTTT TRBJ1-5 - TRBD1 TRBV2 15
CASSSAPAGGTLYEQYF TGTGCCAGCAGCTCCGCCCCAGCGGGAGGTACCCTCTACGAGCAGTACTTC TRBJ2-7 few TRBD2 TRBV7-2 17
CASSGVGGVGETQYF TGTGCCAGCAGCGGGGTTGGCGGGGTCGGAGAGACCCAGTACTTC TRBJ2-5 - - TRBV7-6 15
CASSPGQGDSGANVLTF TGTGCCAGCAGTCCAGGACAGGGAGACTCTGGGGCCAACGTCCTGACTTTC TRBJ2-6 - TRBD1 TRBV6-6 17
CATSTSASRDEQYF TGTGCCACCAGTACGAGTGCCTCGAGGGACGAGCAGTACTTC TRBJ2-7 - - TRBV19 14
CASSAGLVSYNEQFF TGTGCCAGCAGCGCGGGACTAGTTTCCTACAATGAGCAGTTCTTC TRBJ2-1 - TRBD2 TRBV7-8 15
CSASDRGTEDTQYF TGCAGTGCTAGTGACCGGGGGACCGAGGATACGCAGTATTTT TRBJ2-3 - - TRBV20-1 14
CASSPTGTSGEDF TGTGCCAGCAGCCCTACCGGGACTAGCGGGGAGGACTTC TRBJ2-5 - TRBD2 TRBV5-4 13
CASSLSRGGAYNEQFF TGTGCCAGCAGTTTATCGAGAGGGGGGGCCTACAATGAGCAGTTCTTC TRBJ2-1 - - TRBV27 16
CASSFNRGGYYGYTF TGTGCCAGCAGTTTCAACAGGGGGGGTTACTATGGCTACACCTTC TRBJ1-2 - TRBD1 TRBV28 15
CASSILTSAQPQHF TGTGCCAGTAGTATTTTGACTTCAGCTCAGCCCCAGCATTTT TRBJ1-5 - - TRBV19 14
CASSLATGLAVNEQFF TGTGCCAGCAGCTTAGCTACGGGACTAGCGGTGAATGAGCAGTTCTTC TRBJ2-1 - TRBD2 TRBV7-9 16
CASSSSPGDKPQHF TGCGCCAGCAGTTCTAGCCCCGGGGATAAGCCCCAGCATTTT TRBJ1-5 - - TRBV5-1 14
CASSQPGAGYTEAFF TGTGCCAGCAGCCAACCTGGGGCAGGATACACTGAAGCTTTCTTT TRBJ1-1 - - TRBV4-2 15
CASSPGTSGSAKNIQYF TGTGCCAGTAGTCCCGGGACTAGCGGGAGTGCCAAAAACATTCAGTACTTC TRBJ2-4 - TRBD2 TRBV19 17
CASGFGIGLAGSYNEQFF TGTGCTAGTGGTTTTGGAATCGGACTAGCGGGGTCCTACAATGAGCAGTTCTTC TRBJ2-1 - TRBD2 TRBV12-5 18
CASSFGQGIISTDTQYF TGCGCCAGCAGCTTTGGACAGGGGATAATTAGCACAGATACGCAGTATTTT TRBJ2-3 - TRBD1 TRBV5-1 17
CASGERQFF TGTGCCAGCGGGGAGAGGCAGTTCTTC TRBJ2-1 - - TRBV7-2 9
CASSSGQNTRGYTF TGTGCCAGCAGTAGTGGACAGAACACTCGAGGCTACACCTTC TRBJ1-2 - - TRBV2 14
CSARRDYGYTF TGCAGTGCTAGACGGGATTATGGCTACACCTTC TRBJ1-2 - - TRBV20-1 11